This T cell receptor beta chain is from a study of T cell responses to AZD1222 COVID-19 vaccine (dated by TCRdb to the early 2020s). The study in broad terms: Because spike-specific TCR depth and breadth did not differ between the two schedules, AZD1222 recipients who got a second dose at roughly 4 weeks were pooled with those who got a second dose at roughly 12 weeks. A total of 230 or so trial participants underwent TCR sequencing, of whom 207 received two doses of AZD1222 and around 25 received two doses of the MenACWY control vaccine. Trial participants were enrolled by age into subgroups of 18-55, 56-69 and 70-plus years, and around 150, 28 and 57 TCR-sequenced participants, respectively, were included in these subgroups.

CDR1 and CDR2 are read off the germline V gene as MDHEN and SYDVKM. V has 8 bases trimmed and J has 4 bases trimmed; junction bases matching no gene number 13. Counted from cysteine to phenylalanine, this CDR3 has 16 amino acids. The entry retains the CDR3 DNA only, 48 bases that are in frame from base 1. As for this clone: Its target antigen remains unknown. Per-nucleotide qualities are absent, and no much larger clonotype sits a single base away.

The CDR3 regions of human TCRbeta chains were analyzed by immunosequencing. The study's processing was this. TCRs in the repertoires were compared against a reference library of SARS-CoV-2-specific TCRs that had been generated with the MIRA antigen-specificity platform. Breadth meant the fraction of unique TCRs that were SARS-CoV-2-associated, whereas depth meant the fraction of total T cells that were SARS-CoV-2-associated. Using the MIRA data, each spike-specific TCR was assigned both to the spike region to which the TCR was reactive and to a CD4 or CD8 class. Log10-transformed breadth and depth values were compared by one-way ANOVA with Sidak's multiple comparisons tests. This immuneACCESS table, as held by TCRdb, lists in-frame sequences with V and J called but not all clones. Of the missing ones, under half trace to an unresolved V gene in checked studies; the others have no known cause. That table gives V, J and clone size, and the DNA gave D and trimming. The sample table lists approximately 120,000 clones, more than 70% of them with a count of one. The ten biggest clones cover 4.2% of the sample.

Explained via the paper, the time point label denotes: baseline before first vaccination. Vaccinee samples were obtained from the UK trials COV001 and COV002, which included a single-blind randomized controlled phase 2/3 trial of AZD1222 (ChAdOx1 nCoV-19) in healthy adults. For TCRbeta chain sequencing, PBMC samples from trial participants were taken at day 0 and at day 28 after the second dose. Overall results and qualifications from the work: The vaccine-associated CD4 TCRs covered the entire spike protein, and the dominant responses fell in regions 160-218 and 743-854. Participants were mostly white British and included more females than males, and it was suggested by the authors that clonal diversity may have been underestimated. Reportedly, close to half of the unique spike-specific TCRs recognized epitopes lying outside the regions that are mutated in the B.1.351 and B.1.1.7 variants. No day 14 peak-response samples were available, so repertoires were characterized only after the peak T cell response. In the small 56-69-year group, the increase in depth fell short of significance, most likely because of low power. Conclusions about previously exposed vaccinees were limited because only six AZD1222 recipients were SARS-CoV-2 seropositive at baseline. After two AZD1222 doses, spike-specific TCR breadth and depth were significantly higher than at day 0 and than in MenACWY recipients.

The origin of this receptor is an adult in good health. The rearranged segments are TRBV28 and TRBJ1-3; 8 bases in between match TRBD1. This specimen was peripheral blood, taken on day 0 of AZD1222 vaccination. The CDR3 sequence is CASGHSGGVVGNTIYF. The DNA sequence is TGTGCCAGCGGCCACTCAGGGGGCGTCGTGGGAAACACCATATATTTT.